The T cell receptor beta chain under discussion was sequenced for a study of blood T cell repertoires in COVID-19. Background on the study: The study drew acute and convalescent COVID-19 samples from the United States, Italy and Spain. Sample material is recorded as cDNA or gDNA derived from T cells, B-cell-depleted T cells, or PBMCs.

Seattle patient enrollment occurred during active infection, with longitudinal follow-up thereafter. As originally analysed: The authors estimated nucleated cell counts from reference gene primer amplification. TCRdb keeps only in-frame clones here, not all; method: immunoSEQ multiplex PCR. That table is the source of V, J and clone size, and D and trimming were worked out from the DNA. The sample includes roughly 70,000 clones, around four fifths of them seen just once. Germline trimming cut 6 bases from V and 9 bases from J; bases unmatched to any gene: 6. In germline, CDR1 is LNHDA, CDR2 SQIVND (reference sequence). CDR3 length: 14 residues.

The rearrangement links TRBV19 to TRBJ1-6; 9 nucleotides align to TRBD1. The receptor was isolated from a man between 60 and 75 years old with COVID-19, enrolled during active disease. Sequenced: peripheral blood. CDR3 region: CASSPGQGGSPLHF. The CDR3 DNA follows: TGTGCCAGTAGCCCGGGACAGGGTGGTTCACCCCTCCACTTT.